The subject of this entry is one T cell receptor (beta chain). Sequencing used immunoSEQ multiplex PCR; TCRdb keeps in-frame clones, though not all of them. The sample carries 120,000 or so clones, around 80% recorded once. The V end was cut by 6 bases, the J end by 0 bases, with 21 bases between. Germline V gene sequence: CDR1 SGHRS, CDR2 YFSETQ. This CDR3 has 17 amino acids. The sample originates from a study of blood T cell repertoires in COVID-19. In the study overall: COVID-19 samples from acute and convalescent phases originated in the United States, Italy and Spain.

This chain joins TRBV5-1 and TRBJ1-1, with D hard to call. The TCR comes from a man between 50 and 59 years old with acute or convalescent COVID-19. The material sequenced was peripheral blood. The CDR3 coding sequence is TGCGCCAGCACTACCTGGTGGGAGGAGCGGATGAACACTGAAGCTTTCTTT. This gives the protein CASTTWWEERMNTEAFF.